The subject of this entry is one T cell receptor beta chain. Its antigen is not identified. Diagnoses rested on clinical symptoms, serum thyroxine and TRAb, thyroid ultrasound and orbital computed tomography. The CDR3 regions of TCR beta were amplified from RNA transcripts. The HTBI primer set served for first-round RT-PCR of the TCR CDR3. TCRdb recomputed calls from the multiplex PCR reads with MiXCR, one row per CDR3 protein. The repertoire has about 720,000 distinct CDR3 sequences, 16% of them found once; the top ten carry 8.4%. Trimming took off 1 base at V and 4 bases at J, with 13 bases between the two ends. The CDR3 is 16 amino acids. Germline V CDR1 and CDR2: MGHDK, SYGVNS. This entry is derived from a study of T cells in Graves' hyperthyroidism and ophthalmopathy. General study points: A 13 V-J signature model discriminated ophthalmopathy versus stable hyperthyroidism. Most thyroid clonotypes that were expanded above 0.001 also turned up in blood.

Sequencing was carried out using blood. The genes are TRBV25-1 and TRBJ2-2; possibly TRBD1 or TRBD2 for D (5 bases each). The receptor was isolated from a man between 18 and 35 years old with Graves' hyperthyroidism. The CDR3 DNA reads as TGTGCCAGCAGTGAATCTGTGGGGGTCCCCACCGGGGAGCTGTTTTTT. Its protein is CASSESVGVPTGELFF.